This TCR beta chain was found in a study of T cell responses to AZD1222 COVID-19 vaccine. In the study overall: It was second doses at about 4 or about 12 weeks that were pooled.

With respect to this clone: Its specificity is unknown.

Libraries were prepared by immunoSEQ multiplex PCR; TCRdb keeps only in-frame clonotypes and omits some of them. The table records about 140,000 clones, just over 90% of them present only once. Regarding the study as a whole: Most donors were white British and more were female, and clonal diversity was possibly underestimated.

Trimming pared 1 base from V and 2 bases from J, leaving 10 bases between. The CDR3 is 15 amino acids. Germline V gene data show CDR1 as SGHTS and CDR2 as YDEGEE. The material sequenced was peripheral blood, taken on day 0 of AZD1222 vaccination. The V and J genes are TRBV5-8 and TRBJ1-5; D is undetermined. This receptor was taken from an adult in good health. CDR3 sequence reads: CASSLSGNRNQPQHF. CDR3 DNA: TGTGCCAGCAGCTTGTCGGGGAACCGCAATCAGCCCCAGCATTTT.